This T cell receptor (beta chain) was recorded in a study of technical replicates of blood from a few donors. Assay used: immunoSEQ multiplex PCR; TCRdb lists only in-frame clones, some missing. Altogether roughly 100,000 clones are present, over 90% being singletons, with the ten largest covering approximately 0.21%. The germline V gene encodes CDR1 SGHKS and CDR2 YYEKEE (reference sequence). The CDR3 contains 16 residues. Trimming cost V 1 base and J 8 bases, with 19 bases left between them. Sequencing was done on a sample of T cells isolated from PBMCs. J is TRBJ2-1 and V is TRBV5-5; no reliable D call. This clonotype was sampled from a human donor in good health. CDR3 protein: CASSLFYGDFVDEQFF. CDR3 DNA sequence: TGTGCCAGCAGCTTGTTCTATGGAGATTTCGTCGATGAGCAGTTCTTC.